The rows below give T cell receptor beta chains drawn from one sample of a study of shared clonotypes between healthy human individuals. Assay used: immunoSEQ multiplex PCR; TCRdb lists only in-frame clones, some missing. The table lists around 2,000,000 clones, just under 95% of them singletons, with about 1.1% in the top ten. Sequenced material: naive CD8+ T cells sorted from blood. These receptors were obtained from a man between 18 and 35 years old in good health. Both conserved end residues are part of each CDR3. A D gene is named only where the DNA matches it firmly. Part of the rows lack a size; the others show once, few, many or a class for expanded clones.

abundance	v_gene	d_gene	j_gene	CDR3aa	CDR3nt
.	TRBV7-9	.	TRBJ1-1	CASQDTGWAGNTEAFF	TGTGCCAGTCAAGACACTGGCTGGGCCGGGAACACTGAAGCTTTCTTT
.	TRBV19	.	TRBJ2-5	CASSIGRETQYF	TGTGCCAGTAGTATAGGGCGGGAGACCCAGTACTTC
.	TRBV25-1	.	TRBJ2-3	CASSEFIDTQYF	TGTGCCAGCAGTGAATTCATAGATACGCAGTATTTT
.	TRBV7-8	.	TRBJ1-2	CASSFEGFISDGYTF	TGTGCCAGCAGCTTCGAGGGTTTCATATCGGATGGCTACACCTTC
.	TRBV13	.	TRBJ2-7	CASSSHSGEQYF	TGTGCCAGCAGCAGCCATTCAGGGGAGCAGTACTTC
.	TRBV7-8	.	TRBJ1-1	CASSFLAGWVAEAFF	TGTGCCAGCAGCTTTCTCGCAGGGTGGGTCGCTGAAGCTTTCTTT
.	TRBV18	TRBD1	TRBJ2-7	CASSTYRGYEQYF	TGTGCCAGCTCAACTTACAGGGGGTACGAGCAGTACTTC
.	TRBV5-6	.	TRBJ1-1	CASSSEVVNTEAFF	TGTGCCAGCAGCTCGGAGGTGGTGAACACTGAAGCTTTCTTT
.	TRBV6-5	.	TRBJ2-5	CASSWGGQETQYF	TGTGCCAGCAGTTGGGGTGGGCAGGAGACCCAGTACTTC
.	TRBV7-9	TRBD1	TRBJ2-7	CASNALRDREMSPYEQYF	TGTGCCAGCAACGCTCTCCGGGACAGGGAGATGTCGCCCTACGAGCAGTACTTC
.	TRBV27	TRBD1	TRBJ2-7	CASSLAPGTGKGEQYF	TGTGCCAGCAGTTTAGCCCCCGGGACAGGGAAGGGCGAGCAGTACTTC
many	TRBV9	.	TRBJ2-3	CASSVAVDSTDTQYF	TGTGCCAGCAGCGTAGCTGTCGACTCCACAGATACGCAGTATTTT
.	TRBV2	.	TRBJ2-1	CASKEAAYNEQFF	TGTGCCAGCAAAGAGGCAGCCTACAATGAGCAGTTCTTC
.	TRBV19	.	TRBJ1-1	CASSDTEAFF	TGTGCCAGTAGTGACACTGAAGCTTTCTTT
.	TRBV2	.	TRBJ2-1	CASSGGQGSYNEQFF	TGTGCCAGCAGTGGGGGGCAGGGCTCCTACAATGAGCAGTTCTTC
.	TRBV27	.	TRBJ1-5	CASSPSAAGNQPQHF	TGTGCCAGCAGTCCATCGGCCGCAGGGAATCAGCCCCAGCATTTT
.	TRBV5-1	TRBD1	TRBJ1-2	CASSLDSGQGELSYGYTF	TGCGCCAGCAGCTTGGACTCGGGACAGGGGGAGCTGAGCTATGGCTACACCTTC
.	TRBV29-1	.	TRBJ2-5	CSVEDLGTQYF	TGCAGCGTTGAAGATCTGGGGACCCAGTACTTC
.	TRBV15	TRBD1	TRBJ1-2	CATSDRAVYGYTF	TGTGCCACCAGCGACAGGGCGGTCTATGGCTACACCTTC
.	TRBV7-9	.	TRBJ2-7	CASSPAAGYEQYF	TGTGCCAGCAGCCCGGCGGCCGGCTACGAGCAGTACTTC
.	TRBV30	TRBD1	TRBJ1-4	CAWSPGQVLGATNEKLFF	TGTGCCTGGAGTCCGGGACAGGTCCTCGGGGCAACTAATGAAAAACTGTTTTTT
.	TRBV4-1	.	TRBJ2-7	CASSQPGTPLEQYF	TGCGCCAGCAGCCAACCCGGGACTCCCCTCGAGCAGTACTTC
once	TRBV7-8	.	TRBJ1-2	CASSLRGRDGYTF	TGTGCCAGCAGCTTACGGGGGAGGGATGGCTACACCTTC
.	TRBV10-1	.	TRBJ2-2	CASSEGSLNARTGELFF	TGCGCCAGCAGTGAAGGGTCCCTAAATGCGCGCACCGGGGAGCTGTTTTTT
.	TRBV5-6	TRBD1	TRBJ2-5	CASSDEDRDREETQYF	TGTGCCAGCAGCGATGAAGACCGGGACAGGGAAGAGACCCAGTACTTC
.	TRBV7-6	TRBD1	TRBJ2-7	CASSPLETGGAEQYF	TGTGCCAGCAGCCCCCTAGAGACAGGGGGCGCCGAGCAGTACTTC
once	TRBV9	.	TRBJ2-3	CASSSGFSTDTQYF	TGTGCCAGCAGTTCCGGGTTCTCAACAGATACGCAGTATTTT
.	TRBV19	.	TRBJ1-2	CASSIGGNYGYTF	TGTGCCAGTAGTATCGGCGGGAACTATGGCTACACCTTC
.	TRBV2	.	TRBJ1-4	CAGEDSQDEKLFF	TGTGCCGGGGAGGACAGCCAAGATGAAAAACTGTTTTTT
.	TRBV7-2	TRBD2	TRBJ2-7	CASSELAGGPYEQYF	TGTGCCAGCAGCGAGCTTGCGGGAGGTCCCTACGAGCAGTACTTC
.	TRBV27	.	TRBJ1-4	CASREGNEKLFF	TGTGCCAGCAGGGAAGGAAATGAAAAACTGTTTTTT
.	TRBV9	.	TRBJ2-5	CASSVGGSGETQYF	TGTGCCAGCAGCGTAGGAGGTTCGGGCGAGACCCAGTACTTC
.	TRBV19	TRBD2	TRBJ2-1	CASNPGTSGYNEQFF	TGTGCCAGTAATCCCGGGACTAGCGGCTACAATGAGCAGTTCTTC
.	TRBV10-3	TRBD2	TRBJ2-7	CAISESAGVGAYEQYF	TGTGCCATCAGTGAGTCTGCGGGAGTGGGAGCCTACGAGCAGTACTTC
once	TRBV4-1	TRBD2	TRBJ2-7	CASSQSSGLGTYEQYF	TGCGCCAGCAGCCAATCATCGGGACTAGGCACCTACGAGCAGTACTTC
.	TRBV7-9	.	TRBJ2-3	CASRTPSTDTQYF	TGTGCCAGTCGGACACCCAGCACAGATACGCAGTATTTT
.	TRBV4-2	.	TRBJ1-4	CASSQVPDGYNEKLFF	TGTGCCAGCAGCCAAGTACCCGACGGGTATAATGAAAAACTGTTTTTT
.	TRBV5-1	.	TRBJ2-7	CASTWGTNSYEQYF	TGCGCCAGCACATGGGGGACAAACTCCTACGAGCAGTACTTC
once	TRBV5-4	TRBD2	TRBJ2-1	CASSLGLAEYNEQFF	TGTGCCAGCAGCTTAGGCCTAGCGGAGTACAATGAGCAGTTCTTC
.	TRBV11-2	TRBD2	TRBJ2-3	CASSLGTSWTDTQYF	TGTGCCAGCAGCTTGGGGACTAGTTGGACAGATACGCAGTATTTT
.	TRBV27	.	TRBJ2-7	CASSGLGSYEQYF	TGTGCCAGCAGCGGGTTGGGCTCCTACGAGCAGTACTTC
.	TRBV5-1	.	TRBJ2-1	CASSLGPGWNEQFF	TGCGCCAGCAGCTTGGGCCCGGGCTGGAATGAGCAGTTCTTC
.	TRBV9	.	TRBJ2-7	CASSVDFGYEQYF	TGTGCCAGCAGCGTAGATTTTGGCTACGAGCAGTACTTC
.	TRBV4-1	.	TRBJ2-1	CASSQGSVWGAPNEQFF	TGCGCCAGCAGCCAAGGCTCAGTTTGGGGGGCGCCCAATGAGCAGTTCTTC
.	TRBV11-2	TRBD2	TRBJ2-2	CASSSPLAGGPGELFF	TGTGCCAGCAGCTCACCACTAGCGGGAGGGCCCGGGGAGCTGTTTTTT
.	TRBV4-3	TRBD1	TRBJ1-6	CASSYNRGLDSPLHF	TGCGCCAGCAGCTACAACAGGGGGCTCGATTCACCCCTCCACTTT
once	TRBV11-1	.	TRBJ2-4	CASSLRQPFQNIQYF	TGTGCCAGCAGCTTGAGACAGCCATTTCAAAACATTCAGTACTTC
.	TRBV29-1	TRBD2	TRBJ2-1	CSVEPPSGSTYNEQFF	TGCAGCGTTGAACCCCCCAGCGGGAGCACCTACAATGAGCAGTTCTTC
.	TRBV5-4	TRBD1	TRBJ2-3	CASSLAGQGIDTQYF	TGTGCCAGCAGCTTGGCTGGACAGGGCATCGATACGCAGTATTTT
.	TRBV7-6	TRBD2	TRBJ2-2	CASSFGAGDGELFF	TGTGCCAGCAGCTTCGGGGCGGGAGATGGGGAGCTGTTTTTT
.	TRBV4-1	.	TRBJ2-1	CASSQDLRYNEQFF	TGCGCCAGCAGCCAAGATTTAAGGTACAATGAGCAGTTCTTC
.	TRBV4-2	TRBD2	TRBJ2-7	CASSPKRDYYEQYF	TGTGCCAGCAGCCCGAAACGGGACTACTACGAGCAGTACTTC
.	TRBV4-3	.	TRBJ2-1	CASSQLRSEGNNEQFF	TGCGCCAGCAGCCAACTCCGTTCTGAGGGAAACAATGAGCAGTTCTTC
.	TRBV5-6	TRBD1	TRBJ1-2	CASSQTGEYGYTF	TGTGCCAGCAGTCAGACAGGGGAATATGGCTACACCTTC
.	TRBV5-1	TRBD2	TRBJ2-1	CASSLAGQGGLAGVYNEQFF	TGCGCCAGCAGCTTGGCCGGACAGGGAGGGCTAGCGGGGGTATACAATGAGCAGTTCTTC
.	TRBV9	TRBD2	TRBJ2-7	CASSVGGLAGYEQYF	TGTGCCAGCAGCGTTGGGGGACTAGCGGGATACGAGCAGTACTTC
.	TRBV4-1	TRBD2	TRBJ2-2	CASSHSGSNTGELFF	TGCGCCAGCAGCCATAGCGGGTCTAACACCGGGGAGCTGTTTTTT
.	TRBV13	.	TRBJ2-7	CASSMSGSSYEQYF	TGTGCCAGCAGCATGAGCGGCAGCTCCTACGAGCAGTACTTC
.	TRBV28	TRBD1	TRBJ1-2	CASSPPGTGPNYGYTF	TGTGCCAGCAGTCCACCCGGGACAGGCCCTAACTATGGCTACACCTTC